This T cell receptor beta chain comes out of a study of cytomegalovirus exposure and HLA in healthy donors. Study-level information: Previous work identified some 120 million unique TCR beta sequences from around 180 million T cells. Whole-study results and caveats: Analysis performed later showed TCR beta chains linked to HLA being more clonally expanded than equally common others. The study had only CMV serostatus as immune exposure information.

As concerns this clone: The antigen is not known.

The PCR ran on 60 Vbeta and 13 Jbeta primers. Data came from immunoSEQ multiplex PCR; TCRdb stores just in-frame clones and leaves some out. The sample shows under 150,000 clones, less than 80% of them seen only once. Sequenced sample: PBMCs. The clonotype originates from a woman aged 50 to 65 in good health and CMV-seropositive.

The CDR3 DNA sequence: TGTGCCAGCCGTCTGCAGGGGGAGATCAATGAGCAGTTCTTC. This codes for CASRLQGEINEQFF. The chain has TRBV6-1 and TRBJ2-1, with 7 bases matching TRBD1. The trim removed 8 bases at V and 6 bases at J, leaving 10 bases unmatched. Germline-derived CDR1 and CDR2 are MNHNS and SASEGT. The CDR3 has 14 amino acids.